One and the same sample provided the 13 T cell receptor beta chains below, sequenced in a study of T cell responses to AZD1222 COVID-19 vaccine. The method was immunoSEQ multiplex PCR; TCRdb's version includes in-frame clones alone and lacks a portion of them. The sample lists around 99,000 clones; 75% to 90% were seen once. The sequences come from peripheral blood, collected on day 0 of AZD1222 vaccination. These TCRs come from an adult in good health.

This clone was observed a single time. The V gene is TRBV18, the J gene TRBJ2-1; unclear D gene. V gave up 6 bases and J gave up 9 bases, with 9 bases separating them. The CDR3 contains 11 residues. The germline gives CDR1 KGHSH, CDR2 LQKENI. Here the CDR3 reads CASSSSGEQFF. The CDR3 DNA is TGTGCCAGCTCCTCTAGTGGTGAGCAGTTCTTC.

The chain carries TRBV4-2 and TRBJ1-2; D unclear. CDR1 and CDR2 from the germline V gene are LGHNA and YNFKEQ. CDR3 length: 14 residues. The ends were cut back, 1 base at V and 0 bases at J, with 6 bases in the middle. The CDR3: CASSQGNSNYGYTF. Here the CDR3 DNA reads TGTGCCAGCAGCCAAGGTAACTCTAACTATGGCTACACCTTC.

As DNA, the CDR3 is TGCGCCAGCAGCCAAGAGCTAACAGGGACGGTTTATGGCTACACCTTC. Its translation: CASSQELTGTVYGYTF. V usage is TRBV4-1 and J usage is TRBJ1-2; TRBD1 is a possible D gene (6 bases). CDR3 size: 16 residues. Germline CDR1 is MGHRA and CDR2 is YSYEKL. The V end was cut by 0 bases, the J end by 5 bases, with 16 bases between.

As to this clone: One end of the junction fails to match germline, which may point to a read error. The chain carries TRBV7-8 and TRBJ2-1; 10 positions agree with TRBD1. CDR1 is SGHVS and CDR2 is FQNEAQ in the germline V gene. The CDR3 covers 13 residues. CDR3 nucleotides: TGTGCCAGCAGCTTACCTACGGGACAGGGGAACATCTTC. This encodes CASSLPTGQGNIF.

The CDR3 DNA reads TGCAGTGCGAGTTCGGACAGGGACTATGGCTACACCTTC. This encodes CSASSDRDYGYTF. This sequence joins TRBV20-1 and TRBJ1-2; 8 bases agree with TRBD1. CDR1 DFQATT and CDR2 SNEGSKA come from the germline V gene (reference sequence). J lost 3 bases, V lost 6 bases, and 6 bases had no gene match. The CDR3 loop spans 13 amino acids.

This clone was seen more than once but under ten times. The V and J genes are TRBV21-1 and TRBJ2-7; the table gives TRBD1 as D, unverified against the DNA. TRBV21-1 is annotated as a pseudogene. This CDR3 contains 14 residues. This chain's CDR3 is CASSRDRGQLEQYF. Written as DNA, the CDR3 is TGTGCCAGCAGCAGGGACAGGGGGCAGCTCGAGCAGTACTTC.

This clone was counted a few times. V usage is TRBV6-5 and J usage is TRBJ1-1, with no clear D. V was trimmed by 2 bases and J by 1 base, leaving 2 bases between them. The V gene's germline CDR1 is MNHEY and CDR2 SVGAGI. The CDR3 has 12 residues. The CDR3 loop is CASSYQNTEAFF. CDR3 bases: TGTGCCAGCAGTTACCAGAACACTGAAGCTTTCTTT.

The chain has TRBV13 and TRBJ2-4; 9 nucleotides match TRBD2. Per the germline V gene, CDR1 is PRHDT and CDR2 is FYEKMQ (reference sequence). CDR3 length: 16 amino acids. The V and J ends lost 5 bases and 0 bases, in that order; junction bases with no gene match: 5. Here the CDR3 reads CASSRLAASAKNIQYF. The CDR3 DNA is TGTGCCAGCAGCCGACTAGCGGCCTCAGCCAAAAACATTCAGTACTTC. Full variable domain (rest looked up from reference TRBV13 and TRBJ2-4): AAGVIQSPRHLIKEKRETATLKCYPIPRHDTVYWYQQGPGQDPQFLISFYEKMQSDKGSIPDRFSAQQFSDYHSELNMSSLELGDSALYFCASSRLAASAKNIQYFGAGTRLSVL.

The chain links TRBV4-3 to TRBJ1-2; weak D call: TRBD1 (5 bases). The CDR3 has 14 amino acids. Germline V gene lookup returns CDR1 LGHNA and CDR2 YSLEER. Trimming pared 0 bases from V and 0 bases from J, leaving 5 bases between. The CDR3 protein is CASSQEDTNYGYTF. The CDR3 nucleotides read TGCGCCAGCAGCCAAGAGGACACTAACTATGGCTACACCTTC.

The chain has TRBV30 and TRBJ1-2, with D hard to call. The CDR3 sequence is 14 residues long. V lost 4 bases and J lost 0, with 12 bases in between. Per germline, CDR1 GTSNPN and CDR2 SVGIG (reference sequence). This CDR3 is CAWTAGSSNYGYTF. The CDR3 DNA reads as TGTGCCTGGACAGCAGGATCGTCTAACTATGGCTACACCTTC.

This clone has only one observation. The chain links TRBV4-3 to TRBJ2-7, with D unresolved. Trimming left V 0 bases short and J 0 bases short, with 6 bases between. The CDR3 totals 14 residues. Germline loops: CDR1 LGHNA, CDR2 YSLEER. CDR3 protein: CASSQEASSYEQYF. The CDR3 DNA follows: TGCGCCAGCAGCCAAGAAGCGAGCTCCTACGAGCAGTACTTC.

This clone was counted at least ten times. CDR3 DNA: TGTGCCAGCAGTGAGGGGGAGGGCCAGACCGGGGAGCTGTTTTTT. Its translation: CASSEGEGQTGELFF. This sequence joins TRBV6-4 and TRBJ2-2, with 7 bases that match TRBD2. This CDR3 region has 15 residues. V lost 3 bases and J lost 5; bases outside the gene matches: 6. Germline assignment: CDR1 MRHNA and CDR2 SNTAGT.

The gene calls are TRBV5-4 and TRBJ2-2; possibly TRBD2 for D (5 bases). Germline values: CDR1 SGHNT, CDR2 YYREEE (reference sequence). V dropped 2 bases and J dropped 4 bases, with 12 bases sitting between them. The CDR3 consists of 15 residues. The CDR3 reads CASSLGRQTTGELFF. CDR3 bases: TGTGCCAGCAGCTTAGGGAGACAAACCACCGGGGAGCTGTTTTTT.